This T cell receptor beta chain was recovered during a study of T cell clonality in common variable immunodeficiency. Findings and caveats of the study: Fewer deletions and N-nucleotide insertions were reportedly seen in common variable immunodeficiency TCR beta sequences.

Both groups were predominantly of Caucasian heritage. Trimming took 1 base from V and 5 from J; bases not matched to a gene: 4. The CDR3 extends over 14 amino acids. Germline values: CDR1 LNHDA, CDR2 SQIVND (reference sequence). The method was immunoSEQ multiplex PCR; TCRdb's version includes in-frame clones alone and lacks a portion of them. Recorded for this sample: several thousand clones. In regard to this clone: The target antigen is unknown. Read sequence stops 3 residues before the CDR3 end, and the germline J gene provides the missing end.

This chain links TRBV19 with TRBJ2-7; 8 bases agree with TRBD1. The clonotype originates from a human donor with common variable immunodeficiency. Sequenced: peripheral blood mononuclear cells. The CDR3 bases that were read are TGTGCCAGTAGTATAGGGACAGGGATCGACGAG. Protein product: CASSIGTGIDE. The whole CDR3 sequence is CASSIGTGIDEQYF.